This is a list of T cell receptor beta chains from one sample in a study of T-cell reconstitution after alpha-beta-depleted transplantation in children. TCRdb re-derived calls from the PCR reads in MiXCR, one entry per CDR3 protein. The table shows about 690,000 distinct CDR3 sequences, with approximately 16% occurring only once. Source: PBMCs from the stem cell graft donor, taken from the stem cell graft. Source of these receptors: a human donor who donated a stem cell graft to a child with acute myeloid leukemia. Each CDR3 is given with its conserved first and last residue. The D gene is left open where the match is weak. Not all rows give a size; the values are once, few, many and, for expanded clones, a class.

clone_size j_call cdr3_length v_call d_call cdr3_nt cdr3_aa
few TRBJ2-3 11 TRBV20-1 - TGCAGTGCTTCGGGGGAAAATACGCAGTATTTT CSASGENTQYF
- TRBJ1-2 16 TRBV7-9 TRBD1 TGTGCCAGCAGCGGACAGGGGGCGCATTCTAACTATGGCTACACCTTC CASSGQGAHSNYGYTF
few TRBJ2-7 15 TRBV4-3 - TGCGCCAGCAGCCAAGTGGTACAGGGTACATACGAGCAGTACTTC CASSQVVQGTYEQYF
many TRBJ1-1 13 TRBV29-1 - TGCAGCGTTGAAGACCCTCGGGGGGTCGGAAATTTCTTT CSVEDPRGVGNFF
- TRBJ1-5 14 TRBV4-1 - TGCGCCAGCAGCCAAGATATGAGCAATCAGCCCCAGCATTTT CASSQDMSNQPQHF
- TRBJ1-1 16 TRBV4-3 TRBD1 TGCGCCAGCAGCCAACGCCAGGGGGCTAAAAGCACTGAAGCTTTCTTT CASSQRQGAKSTEAFF
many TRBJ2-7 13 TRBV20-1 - TGCAGTGCTACGACAGAGACGTCCTACGAGCAGTACTTC CSATTETSYEQYF
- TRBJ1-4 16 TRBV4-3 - TGCGCCAGCAGCCATGCTACGGGACGCTCAAATGAAAAACTGTTTTTT CASSHATGRSNEKLFF
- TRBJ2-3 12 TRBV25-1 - TGTGCCAGCAGGAAAGGGTCCGATACGCAGTATTTT CASRKGSDTQYF
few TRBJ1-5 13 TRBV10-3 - TGTGCCATCAGTGAGTCGGTCGGGCAGCCCCAGCATTTT CAISESVGQPQHF
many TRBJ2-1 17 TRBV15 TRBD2 TGTGCCACCAGCAGAGAGGCTAGCGGGGGCTCCTACAATGAGCAGTTCTTC CATSREASGGSYNEQFF
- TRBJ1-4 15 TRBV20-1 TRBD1 TGCAGTGCTAGACCCTTGACAGGGGTAAAGGAAAAACTGTTTTTT CSARPLTGVKEKLFF
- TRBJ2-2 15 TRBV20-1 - TGCAGTGCTAGAGATACATGGGGTTCCACCGGGGAGCTGTTTTTT CSARDTWGSTGELFF
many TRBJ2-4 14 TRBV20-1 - TGCAGTGCGGGGAAGGGCCCAGCCAAAAACATTCAGTACTTC CSAGKGPAKNIQYF
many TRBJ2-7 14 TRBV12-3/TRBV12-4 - TGTGCCAGCAGTTTTTGGGACAACACCTACGAGCAGTACTTC CASSFWDNTYEQYF
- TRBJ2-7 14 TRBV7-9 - TGTGCCAGCAGCTTAGAAGGGTACATCTACGAGCAGTACTTC CASSLEGYIYEQYF
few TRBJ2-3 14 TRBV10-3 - TGTGCCACCGGAGGGGGCCGAAGCACAGATACGCAGTATTTT CATGGGRSTDTQYF
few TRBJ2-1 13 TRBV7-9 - TGTGCCAGCAGCCACAGGGTTTACAATGAGCAGTTCTTC CASSHRVYNEQFF
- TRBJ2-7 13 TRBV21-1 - TGTGCCAGCAGCACCCGACTTACCTACGAGCAGTACTTC CASSTRLTYEQYF
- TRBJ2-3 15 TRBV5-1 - TGCGCCAGCAGCTTGGGTTATGTGGCGACAGATACGCAGTATTTT CASSLGYVATDTQYF
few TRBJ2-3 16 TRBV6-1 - TGTGCCAGCAGTGATTCCCTATTCGACAGCACAGATACGCAGTATTTT CASSDSLFDSTDTQYF
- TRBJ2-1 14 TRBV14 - TGTGCCAGCAGCCCCTACCCGGATTACAATGAGCAGTTCTTC CASSPYPDYNEQFF
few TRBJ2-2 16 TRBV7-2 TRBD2 TGTGCCAGCAGCCTCGGGAGGGCGAGTGTCTCTCGGGAGCTGTTTTTT CASSLGRASVSRELFF
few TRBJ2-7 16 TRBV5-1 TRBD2 TGCGCCAGCAGCTTGGACCCAGCGGGACTCTCCTACGAGCAGTACTTC CASSLDPAGLSYEQYF
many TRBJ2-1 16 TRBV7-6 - TGTGCCAGCAGCGTCCTGGGCGGGGAATATGCAAATGAGCAGTTCTTC CASSVLGGEYANEQFF
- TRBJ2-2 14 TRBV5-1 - TGCGCCAGCAGCTCGAGGCAGGCCACCGGGGAGCTGTTTTTT CASSSRQATGELFF
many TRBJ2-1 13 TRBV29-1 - TGCAGCGTTGGGGAGATACAGCAGAATGAGCAGTTCTTC CSVGEIQQNEQFF
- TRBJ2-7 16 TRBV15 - TGTGCCACCAGCAGAGATTCGGCCGGCCCTCGGTACGAGCAGTACTTC CATSRDSAGPRYEQYF
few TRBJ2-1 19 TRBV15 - TGTGCCACCAGCAGAGATTTGGGGGGGGGAGGGGGCCGCTACAATGAGCAGTTCTTC CATSRDLGGGGGRYNEQFF
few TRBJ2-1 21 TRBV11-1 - TGTGCCAGCAGCTTTCCCTCAAATCCCTCCAAGGGCCGAAGCTCCTACAATGAGCAGTTCTTC CASSFPSNPSKGRSSYNEQFF
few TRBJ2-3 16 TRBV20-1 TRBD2 TGCAGTGCTAGAGATCGACTAGCGGGGGCCCCAGATACGCAGTATTTT CSARDRLAGAPDTQYF
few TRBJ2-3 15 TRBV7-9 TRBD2 TGTGCCAGCAGCATAATAAGCGGGGGGACAGATACGCAGTATTTT CASSIISGGTDTQYF
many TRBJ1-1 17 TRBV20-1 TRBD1 TGCAGTGCTAGAAGGGGGGGCAGGGGGCTCGGGAACACTGAAGCTTTCTTT CSARRGGRGLGNTEAFF
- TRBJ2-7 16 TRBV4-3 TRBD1 TGCGCCAGCAGCCAAGGGGCATACAGGGGTTTCGACGAGCAGTACTTC CASSQGAYRGFDEQYF
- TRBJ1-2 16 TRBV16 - TGTGCCAGCAGCCAATCGGTCTCTACGGAAAGCTATGGCTACACCTTC CASSQSVSTESYGYTF
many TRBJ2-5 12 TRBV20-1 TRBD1 TGCAGTGCTGCGGACAGGGTGGAGACCCAGTACTTC CSAADRVETQYF
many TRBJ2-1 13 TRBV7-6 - TGTGCCAGCAGTCAGCAGGGTTACAATGAGCAGTTCTTC CASSQQGYNEQFF
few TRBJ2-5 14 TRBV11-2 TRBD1 TGTGCCAGCAGTCGGGACAGGGGGCGAGAGACCCAGTACTTC CASSRDRGRETQYF
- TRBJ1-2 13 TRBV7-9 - TGTGCCAGCAGCGACGGATCAATCTATGGCTGCACCTTC CASSDGSIYGCTF
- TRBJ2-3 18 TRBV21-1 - TGTGCCCGGCTAACGGGACTAGCGGGGAAGGGGCGCACAGATACGCAGTATTTT CARLTGLAGKGRTDTQYF
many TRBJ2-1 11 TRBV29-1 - TGCAGCGTTGAACGGGGCTATGAGCAGTTCTTC CSVERGYEQFF